These T cell receptor beta chains were read from a single sample in a study of T cells after posttransplantation cyclophosphamide. The assay was immunoSEQ multiplex PCR, and TCRdb's table has in-frame clones only and misses some. The sample includes 66,000 or so clones, just under 95% of them seen just once. The material sequenced was PBMCs. Receptors were obtained from a woman aged 25 to 45 in good health and a related stem cell transplant donor. The CDR3 runs from the conserved cysteine through the conserved F or W. D genes are given only for firm matches. The size entry is marked missing in some rows and otherwise reads once, few, many or a size class.

j_call v_call d_call clone_size cdr3_nt cdr3_aa
TRBJ1-2 TRBV11-1 . . TGTGCCAGCAGCCCGGCCCACGGGTCCTATGGCTACACCTTC CASSPAHGSYGYTF
TRBJ1-1 TRBV2 TRBD1 . TGTGCCAGCATTAGGGGGCAGGGTTTGGCTTTCTTT CASIRGQGLAFF
TRBJ1-2 TRBV12-5 TRBD1 . TGTGCTAGTGGTTTGCCACAGGGGGCTTACACCTTC CASGLPQGAYTF
TRBJ1-1 TRBV7-8 . . TGTGCCAGCAGCTTATTCGGTACGAACACTGAAGCTTTCTTT CASSLFGTNTEAFF
TRBJ1-4 TRBV30 . . TGTGCCTGGAGACTTCCGCGGGTGGGTGAAAAACTGTTTTTT CAWRLPRVGEKLFF
TRBJ2-3 TRBV18 . . TGTGCCAGCTCACCACAGGCCGAAGGTACGCAGTATTTT CASSPQAEGTQYF
TRBJ2-2 TRBV25-1 TRBD2 . TGTGCCAGCAGTGAAGGGAGGGACACCGGGGAGCTGTTTTTT CASSEGRDTGELFF
TRBJ1-3 TRBV9 . . TGTGCCAGCAGCGTAGTTCCAGGTTCTGGAAACACCATATATTTT CASSVVPGSGNTIYF
TRBJ1-2 TRBV11-2 . . TGTGCCAGCAGCTTAGAAGCTAACTATGGCTACACCTTC CASSLEANYGYTF
TRBJ2-6 TRBV7-2 . . TGTGCCAGCAGCTTGACAGTGAGCTCTGGGGCCAACGTCCTGACTTTC CASSLTVSSGANVLTF
TRBJ1-2 TRBV5-1 TRBD1 . TGCGCCAGCAGCTTGGGGGGACAGGGGGCTCGTGGCTACACCTTC CASSLGGQGARGYTF
TRBJ2-7 TRBV4-1 . . TGCGCCAGCAGCCAAGATATTATCAGGGTGGGCGAGCAGTACTTC CASSQDIIRVGEQYF
TRBJ2-6 TRBV6-4 . few TGTGCCAGCAGTGTCGACGGCTCTGGGGCCAACGTCCTGACTTTC CASSVDGSGANVLTF
TRBJ2-5 TRBV30 . . TGTGCCTGGAGTGTACTAGGGGGGCGGCTGTACCAAGAGACCCAGTACTTC CAWSVLGGRLYQETQYF
TRBJ2-3 TRBV5-1 . . TGCGCCAGCAGCCTCGGGACCAGCACAGATACGCAGTATTTT CASSLGTSTDTQYF
TRBJ2-3 TRBV5-4 TRBD2 . TGTGCCAGCAGCTTGGGGCTAGCGGGGGTTACCGTATACACAGATACGCAGTATTTT CASSLGLAGVTVYTDTQYF
TRBJ2-7 TRBV18 . . TGTGCCAGCTCACAAACAGATTACGAGCAGTACTTC CASSQTDYEQYF
TRBJ1-2 TRBV18 . once TGTGCCAGCTCACCATCAGGGGCGAGTAACTATGGCTACACCTTC CASSPSGASNYGYTF
TRBJ2-5 TRBV30 . . TGTGCCTGGAACAGGGGGGGACAAGAGACCCAGTACTTC CAWNRGGQETQYF
TRBJ1-2 TRBV7-9 . . TGTGCCAGCAGCTTTTACAGGGACGGCTACACCTTC CASSFYRDGYTF
TRBJ2-7 TRBV19 . . TGTGCCAGTAGTATAGGCAGGGACTACGAGCAGTACTTC CASSIGRDYEQYF
TRBJ2-3 TRBV2 TRBD2 . TGTGCCAGCAGAGAAAATCTGGCTAGCGGGGGCACAGATACGCAGTATTTT CASRENLASGGTDTQYF
TRBJ2-7 TRBV19 TRBD1 . TGTGCCAGTAGCACCGGGACAGGGGGCGAGCAGTACTTC CASSTGTGGEQYF
TRBJ1-1 TRBV18 . few TGTGCCAGCTCACCACTGACAGTAGATTTGAACACTGAAGCTTTCTTT CASSPLTVDLNTEAFF
TRBJ1-1 TRBV18 . . TGTGCCAGCTCACTCCAGGGCAGCATGAACACTGAAGCTTTCTTT CASSLQGSMNTEAFF
TRBJ1-6 TRBV19 . once TGTGCCAGTAGTACTACGTCGGACGGACATTCACCCCTCCACTTT CASSTTSDGHSPLHF
TRBJ1-6 TRBV7-3 . . TGTGCCAGCAGCTTAATGGGGGATTCACCCCTCCACTTT CASSLMGDSPLHF
TRBJ2-7 TRBV9 . . TGTGCCAGCAGCGTAGCTGCTGCCTCTACCTACGAGCAGTACTTC CASSVAAASTYEQYF
TRBJ1-1 TRBV7-9 . few TGTGCCAGCAGCCTACTGGGAGGGGCCACTGAAGCTTTCTTT CASSLLGGATEAFF
TRBJ2-1 TRBV6-1 TRBD1 . TGTGCCAGCAGTGAAGTCCTGGGACAGGGTGGAGGTGAGCAGTTCTTC CASSEVLGQGGGEQFF
TRBJ2-1 TRBV7-2 . . TGTGCCAGCAGCTTTTGGGGGCTACTGACCTACAATGAGCAGTTCTTC CASSFWGLLTYNEQFF
TRBJ2-5 TRBV5-4 TRBD2 . TGTGCCAGCAGCCCATCTAGCGGGGGGGCAGGAGAGACCCAGTACTTC CASSPSSGGAGETQYF
TRBJ1-6 TRBV7-2 . . TGTGCCAGCAGCTTAGGGGGACCCAATTCACCCCTCCACTTT CASSLGGPNSPLHF
TRBJ2-5 TRBV11-3 . . TGTGCCAGCAGCTTAGACCCGGGGACGGAAGAGACCCAGTACTTC CASSLDPGTEETQYF
TRBJ2-3 TRBV12-5 TRBD2 . TGTGCTAGTGGTTTGGAACAAAGCGGGGGGGCAGTTACGCAGTATTTT CASGLEQSGGAVTQYF
TRBJ1-2 TRBV7-9 . few TGTGCCAGCAGCTTAGCGGTCGATCTCGCCTTC CASSLAVDLAF
TRBJ2-7 TRBV7-2 . . TGTGCCAGCAGCTTAAACGGGGGTGCTTACGAGCAGTACTTC CASSLNGGAYEQYF
TRBJ1-1 TRBV19 . . TGTGCCAGTAGTATCGGGGTTGAGAACACTGAAGCTTTCTTT CASSIGVENTEAFF
TRBJ2-2 TRBV6-1 . . TGTGCCAGCAGGGGCAGGGGGAACACCGGGGAGCTGTTTTTT CASRGRGNTGELFF
TRBJ1-6 TRBV7-2 . . TGTGCCAGCAGCTTAAACCGGGGGCATAATTCACCCCTCCACTTT CASSLNRGHNSPLHF
TRBJ1-2 TRBV30 . once TGTGCCTGGAGTGTCGGAGGAGCCACTGGCTACACCTTC CAWSVGGATGYTF
TRBJ2-5 TRBV7-8 . once TGTGCCAGCAGCGTATTACAGGGTCGACAAGAGACCCAGTACTTC CASSVLQGRQETQYF
TRBJ2-7 TRBV28 . . TGTGCCAGCACTCCGCCGGGGATCAACGAGCAGTACTTC CASTPPGINEQYF
TRBJ1-5 TRBV6-6 TRBD1 . TGTGCCAGCAGTTACCGGGGACAGGGTCCCCAGCATTTT CASSYRGQGPQHF
TRBJ2-7 TRBV15 . . TGTGCCACCAGCGTTCTCCCTTTGAGCTCCTACGAGCAGTACTTC CATSVLPLSSYEQYF